This TCR beta chain derives from a study of shared clonotypes between healthy human individuals. The germline gives CDR1 MNHEY, CDR2 SMNVEV (reference sequence). V dropped 6 bases and J dropped 4; count of bases not matched to a gene: 8. The CDR3 has 15 residues. Findings of the study overall: Sampling used blood alone; tissue repertoires probably differ.

Samples underwent the assay at deep level. Sequencing used immunoSEQ multiplex PCR; TCRdb keeps in-frame clones, though not all of them. The data show some 1.5 million clones, with around 97% seen just once and 1% to 1.5% held by the top ten. With regard to this clone: Its antigen is not known.

Sequencing was done on a sample of naive CD4+ T cells sorted from blood. As to subset: CD45RA+ positively selected. This clonotype was obtained from a man aged 30 to 45 in good health. The J gene is TRBJ1-5, the V gene TRBV27, with 8 bases fitting TRBD1. The chain's CDR3 is CASRPRDRRNQPQHF. CDR3 bases: TGTGCCAGCAGACCCCGGGACAGGAGAAATCAGCCCCAGCATTTT.